Below, 26 T cell receptor beta chains from the same sample are listed, as sequenced in a study of technical replicates of blood from a handful of donors. The repertoire was sequenced with immunoSEQ multiplex PCR; TCRdb's copy has only in-frame clones and lacks some. The sample has roughly 50,000 clones, roughly 96% seen once. The sample taken for sequencing was PBMCs. All receptors come from a human donor in good health. Some clones in this sample may be carry-over from other donors' samples.

The rearrangement joins TRBV11-3 to TRBJ2-3, with D possibly TRBD2 on 5 matching bases. The CDR3 length is 13 residues. Trimming removed 3 bases at V and 4 bases at J, with 8 bases between. Germline CDR1 and CDR2: SGHNT and YENEEA. In DNA, the CDR3 is TGTGCCAGCAGCTTGGTGGGAGCAGATACGCAGTATTTT. This encodes CASSLVGADTQYF.

V usage is TRBV30 and J usage is TRBJ2-3; 7 bases fit TRBD2. Germline assignment: CDR1 GTSNPN and CDR2 SVGIG (reference sequence). This CDR3 is built from 15 residues. V lost 2 bases, J lost 2 bases, and 7 bases stayed unmatched. CDR3 bases: TGTGCCTGGAGTTCCCGCGGGGGTAACACAGATACGCAGTATTTT. This sequence encodes CAWSSRGGNTDTQYF.

The chain combines TRBV5-1 with TRBJ1-5, with TRBD1 identical over 7 bases. Looked up from germline, CDR1 is SGHRS and CDR2 is YFSETQ. With 4 bases clipped from V and 6 bases from J, the junction kept 4 bases outside the gene matches. The CDR3 sequence is 13 residues long. DNA of the CDR3: TGCGCCAGCAGCCTCCAGGGGGGTCAGCCCCAGCATTTT. This gives the protein CASSLQGGQPQHF.

CDR3 sequence: CASLSELSYEQYF. CDR3 coding DNA: TGTGCCAGCCTTTCTGAGTTATCCTACGAGCAGTACTTC. This chain links TRBV7-9 with TRBJ2-7, with D unclear. The CDR3 is 13 residues long. Trimming took 8 bases from V and 1 from J, leaving 12 bases between them. Per the germline V gene, CDR1 is SEHNR and CDR2 is FQNEAQ (reference sequence).

The chain joins TRBV9 to TRBJ2-3, with 9 bases fitting TRBD2. This CDR3 is 15 amino acids long. Germline-derived CDR1 and CDR2 are SGDLS and YYNGEE. J lost 4 bases, V lost 6 bases, and 9 bases had no gene match. In DNA form, the CDR3 reads TGTGCCAGCACCCCCGCGGCGGGGGGGGCAGATACGCAGTATTTT. This codes for CASTPAAGGADTQYF.

V usage is TRBV6-5 and J usage is TRBJ1-2; 8 nucleotides match TRBD1. The V gene end was trimmed by 7 bases and the J gene end by 2 bases; junction bases not matched to a gene: 6. Germline assignment: CDR1 MNHEY and CDR2 SVGAGI. There are 14 residues in the CDR3. CDR3 sequence: CASTKQGGNYGYTF. The CDR3 nucleotides are TGTGCCAGCACCAAACAGGGGGGAAACTATGGCTACACCTTC.

The J gene is TRBJ2-2, the V gene TRBV5-1; the D is unclear. Per the germline V gene, CDR1 is SGHRS and CDR2 is YFSETQ. The CDR3 totals 15 residues. V shed 4 bases and J shed 3 bases, with 13 bases lying between them. CDR3 DNA sequence: TGCGCCAGCAGCCAAGATGGCAGTTACACCGGGGAGCTGTTTTTT. It encodes CASSQDGSYTGELFF.

J is TRBJ2-5 and V is TRBV7-2; TRBD2 agrees at 7 bases. Trimming at V came to 1 base and at J to 14 bases, leaving 13 bases not matched to a gene. CDR3 length: 14 residues. CDR1 is SGHTA, CDR2 FQGNSA, per germline. The CDR3 DNA sequence: TGTGCCAGCAGCTTAGGGCTAGCGGATACCTCTTATTACTTC. This gives the protein CASSLGLADTSYYF.

Only one count was recorded for this clone. This rearrangement joins TRBV2 to TRBJ2-7; D may be TRBD2 (5 bases). V lost 10 bases, J lost 0 bases, and 16 bases lay in between. Germline V gene sequence: CDR1 SNHLY, CDR2 FYNNEI. The CDR3 length is 14 residues. CDR3 sequence reads: CATTGSRSSYEQYF. CDR3 nucleotide sequence: TGTGCCACCACGGGGTCAAGAAGCTCCTACGAGCAGTACTTC.

This clone was found a few times. CDR3 sequence (DNA): TGTGCCAGCTGTCCGGACAGGGGACAGCCCCAGCATTTT. As protein: CASCPDRGQPQHF. The V and J genes are TRBV2 and TRBJ1-5; TRBD1 agrees at 9 bases. Germline V gene data show CDR1 as SNHLY and CDR2 as FYNNEI. CDR3 length: 13 residues. V lost 8 bases, J lost 7 bases, and 6 bases stayed unmatched.

The chain employs TRBV12-5 and TRBJ1-1; 9 bases align to TRBD1. The CDR3 totals 15 residues. Trimming took 4 bases from V and 5 from J; bases not matched to a gene: 8. Looked up from germline, CDR1 is LGHNT and CDR2 is FRNRAP. CDR3 in DNA: TGTGCTAGTGGTTCTCCTTGGGGACAGGGAACTGAAGCTTTCTTT. Translating it yields CASGSPWGQGTEAFF.

The chain uses TRBV5-3 and TRBJ1-1, with D hard to call. TRBV5-3 is known as an ORF, though its function is uncertain. The CDR3 loop spans 12 amino acids. V was trimmed by 2 bases and J by 6 bases, leaving 8 bases between them. The CDR3, as DNA: TGTGCCAGAAGCTTCGACTCTCCTGAAGCTTTCTTT. Its protein product is CARSFDSPEAFF.

J is TRBJ2-3 and V is TRBV2, with 9 bases lining up with TRBD1. In germline, CDR1 is SNHLY, CDR2 FYNNEI. V trimming: 5 bases; J trimming: 4 bases; junction bases outside the gene matches: 7. The CDR3 has 15 residues. CDR3 DNA: TGTGCCAGCAGTCTCCGGGACAGGGAGCCAGATACGCAGTATTTT. Translated, it gives CASSLRDREPDTQYF.

This rearrangement joins TRBV2 to TRBJ1-6; D call uncertain. Germline CDR1 SNHLY, CDR2 FYNNEI. The CDR3 has 12 residues. Trimming shortened V by 6 bases and J by 7 bases, and 7 bases separated the two germline ends. DNA of the CDR3: TGTGCCAGCAGGTTACTAAATTCACCCCTCCACTTT. The encoded protein is CASRLLNSPLHF.

This clone was observed once. The chain employs TRBV5-1 and TRBJ2-7; 8 bases are a match to TRBD1. The ends lost 5 bases at V and 2 bases at J; junction bases unmatched: 9. Germline V gives CDR1 SGHRS, CDR2 YFSETQ. The CDR3 length is 15 residues. The CDR3 sequence: CASSLDRGQTYEQYF. CDR3 bases: TGCGCCAGCAGTCTCGACAGGGGCCAAACCTACGAGCAGTACTTC.

V usage is TRBV4-1 and J usage is TRBJ2-3; 11 nucleotides align to TRBD2. Germline loops: CDR1 MGHRA, CDR2 YSYEKL. There are 12 residues in the CDR3. Unmatched junction bases numbered 0, after V lost 8 bases and J lost 5 bases. This chain's CDR3 is CASGLAGDTQYF. The CDR3 DNA sequence: TGCGCCAGCGGACTAGCGGGAGATACGCAGTATTTT.

The rearrangement joins TRBV7-9 to TRBJ2-5, with 7 bases fitting TRBD1. The CDR3 spans 14 residues. Per germline, CDR1 SEHNR and CDR2 FQNEAQ (reference sequence). V was pared by 5 bases and J by 5 bases, with 8 bases of the junction left unmatched. The chain's CDR3 is CASSTQTGRETQYF. The CDR3 DNA reads TGTGCCAGCAGCACCCAGACAGGGCGGGAGACCCAGTACTTC.

The rearrangement uses TRBV13 and TRBJ2-1, with 12 bases identical to TRBD2. Germline V lookup: CDR1 PRHDT, CDR2 FYEKMQ (reference sequence). The CDR3 has 14 amino acids. V shed 5 bases, J shed 9 bases, and the junction held 5 bases outside the gene matches. CDR3 residues: CASSNLAGGREQFF. CDR3 sequence (DNA): TGTGCCAGCAGCAACCTAGCGGGGGGGCGTGAGCAGTTCTTC.

V and J are TRBV7-9 and TRBJ2-2, with TRBD1 identical over 9 bases. Germline CDR1 SEHNR, CDR2 FQNEAQ (reference sequence). J was trimmed by 4 bases and V by 3 bases; bases with no gene match: 6. The CDR3 length is 16 residues. In nucleotides, the CDR3 is TGTGCCAGCAGCTTTACAGGGGGCTCGGGCACCGGGGAGCTGTTTTTT. As protein: CASSFTGGSGTGELFF.

The chain combines TRBV27 with TRBJ2-2, with D uncertain. The V end lost 3 bases, the J end lost 6 bases, and 8 bases lay between the germline ends. This CDR3 spans 13 amino acids. Looked up from germline, CDR1 is MNHEY and CDR2 is SMNVEV (reference sequence). The CDR3 DNA reads TGTGCCAGCAGTTTTCTATCCCCCGGGGAGCTGTTTTTT. Its translation is CASSFLSPGELFF.

The genes are TRBV12-5 and TRBJ2-7, with a weak D call TRBD2 (6 bases). Germline values: CDR1 LGHNT, CDR2 FRNRAP. Trimming left V 3 bases short and J 9 bases short, with 9 bases between. The CDR3 is 11 amino acids. CDR3: CASGFGGSQYF. In DNA form, the CDR3 reads TGTGCTAGTGGTTTTGGGGGGTCGCAGTACTTC.

This clone appeared a few times. V is TRBV29-1 and J is TRBJ2-3; no reliable D call. Germline V CDR1 and CDR2: SQVTM, ANQGSEA. Trimming took off 6 bases at V and 0 bases at J, with 7 bases between the two ends. The CDR3 has 12 amino acids. Here the CDR3 DNA reads TGCAGCGTGAAGACTAGCACAGATACGCAGTATTTT. Its translation: CSVKTSTDTQYF.

The chain recombines TRBV7-2 with TRBJ1-1, with 7 bases identical to TRBD1. With V trimmed by 1 base and J by 5 bases, 1 base remained unmatched. The germline V gene encodes CDR1 SGHTA and CDR2 FQGNSA. This CDR3 comprises 13 residues. In DNA, the CDR3 is TGTGCCAGCAGCTTAGACAGGGGAACTGAAGCTTTCTTT. It is translated as CASSLDRGTEAFF.

The chain joins TRBV7-6 to TRBJ2-7; 9 bases line up with TRBD1. Germline trimming cut 8 bases from V and 3 bases from J; bases unmatched to any gene: 5. The CDR3 extends over 13 amino acids. Germline assignment: CDR1 SGHVS and CDR2 FNYEAQ. Here the CDR3 reads CASGTGSLYEQYF. CDR3 coding DNA: TGTGCCAGCGGGACAGGGAGTCTCTACGAGCAGTACTTC.

A single count supports this clone. The chain is built from TRBV27 and TRBJ1-1; 8 bases are a match to TRBD1. J gave up 5 bases and V 2 bases, and 10 bases lay outside the gene matches. Germline V gene data show CDR1 as MNHEY and CDR2 as SMNVEV (reference sequence). CDR3 length: 16 amino acids. CDR3 DNA sequence: TGTGCCAGCAGTTTAAGTGGCCAGGGGGCGACGACTGAAGCTTTCTTT. It translates to CASSLSGQGATTEAFF.

V is TRBV7-2 and J is TRBJ1-6, with D unclear. The V gene lost 2 bases and the J gene lost 5 bases, with 10 bases spanning the gap. Germline CDR1 and CDR2: SGHTA and FQGNSA. CDR3 size: 15 residues. The CDR3 reads CASSLLQADNSPLHF. CDR3 DNA sequence: TGTGCCAGCAGCTTACTGCAAGCTGATAATTCACCCCTCCACTTT.